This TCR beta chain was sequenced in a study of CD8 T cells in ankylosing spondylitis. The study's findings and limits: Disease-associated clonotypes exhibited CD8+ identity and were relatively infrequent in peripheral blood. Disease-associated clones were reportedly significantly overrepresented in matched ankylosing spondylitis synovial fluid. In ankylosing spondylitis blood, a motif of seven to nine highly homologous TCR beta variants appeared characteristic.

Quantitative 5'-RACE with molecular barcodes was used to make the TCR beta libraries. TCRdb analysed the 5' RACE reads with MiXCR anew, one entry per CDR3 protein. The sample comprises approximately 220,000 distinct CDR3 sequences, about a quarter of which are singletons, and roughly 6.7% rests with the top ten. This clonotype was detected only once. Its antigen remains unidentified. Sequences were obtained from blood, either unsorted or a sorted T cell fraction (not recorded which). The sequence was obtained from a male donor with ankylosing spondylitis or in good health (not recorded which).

CDR3 sequence (DNA): TGTGCCAGCAGCCACGGACTAGCGGGAGGCGAGACCCAGTACTTC. This gives the protein CASSHGLAGGETQYF. The V and J genes are TRBV4-2 and TRBJ2-5, with 14 bases matching TRBD2. This CDR3 is built from 15 residues. From germline, CDR1 is LGHNA and CDR2 YNFKEQ. Unmatched junction bases numbered 2, after V lost 3 bases and J lost 5 bases.